In this sample, the clone carrying this T cell receptor beta chain turned up a few times. Its antigen remains unknown. These data are taken from a study of cytomegalovirus exposure and HLA in healthy donors. Study-level findings and limits: For most TCR sequences rarity was the rule, although some public TCRs occurred in many donors.

Researchers ran the PCR with 60 Vbeta and 13 Jbeta primers. Generated by immunoSEQ multiplex PCR, the TCRdb table keeps only in-frame clones and is missing some. The repertoire includes 160,000 or so clones, approximately 75% of them detected once, and more than 3% sits in the top ten. CDR3 length: 14 amino acids. Trimming cost V 7 bases and J 4 bases, with 16 bases left between them. CDR1 is SQVTM, CDR2 ANQGSEA, per germline. This receptor was identified in a man between 25 and 39 years old in good health and CMV-seropositive. The sequencing input was PBMCs. This chain links TRBV29-1 with TRBJ2-2, with D perhaps TRBD2 (7 bases). CDR3 sequence (DNA): TGCAGCGCCCAAGATAGGGGGGGCACCGGGGAGCTGTTTTTT. It codes for CSAQDRGGTGELFF.